This TCR beta chain was identified in a study of identical twins. CDR3 length: 13 residues. Germline values: CDR1 LNHNV, CDR2 YYDKDF (reference sequence). The V end was cut by 1 base, the J end by 7 bases, with 10 bases between. This clonotype was seen once. TCRdb recomputed calls from the 5' RACE reads with MiXCR, one row per CDR3 protein. The table lists 1.5 million to 2 million distinct CDR3 sequences, around 33% of them singletons, with less than 0.35% in the top ten. Source material: cord blood. This receptor was taken from a newborn girl in good health. The chain combines TRBV15 with TRBJ1-1; D uncertain. The chain's CDR3 is CATSRGPTREAFF. DNA of the CDR3: TGTGCCACCAGCAGAGGTCCGACCCGTGAAGCTTTCTTT.